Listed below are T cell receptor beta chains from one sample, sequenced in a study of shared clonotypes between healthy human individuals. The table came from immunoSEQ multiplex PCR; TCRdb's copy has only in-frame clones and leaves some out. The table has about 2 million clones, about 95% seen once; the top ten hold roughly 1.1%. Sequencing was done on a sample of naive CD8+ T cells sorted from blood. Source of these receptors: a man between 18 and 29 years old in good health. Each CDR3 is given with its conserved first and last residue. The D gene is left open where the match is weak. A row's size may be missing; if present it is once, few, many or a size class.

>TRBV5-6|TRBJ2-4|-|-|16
CASSLSIGLAIYTQYF
TGTGCCAGCAGCTTGTCCATAGGATTAGCCATATATACCCAGTACTTC
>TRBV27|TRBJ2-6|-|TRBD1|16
CASSPTDRGWANVLTF
TGTGCCAGCAGTCCCACCGACAGGGGATGGGCCAACGTCCTGACTTTC
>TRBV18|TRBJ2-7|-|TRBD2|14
CASSSGGRSYEQYF
TGTGCCAGTTCCAGCGGGGGGAGGTCCTACGAGCAGTACTTC
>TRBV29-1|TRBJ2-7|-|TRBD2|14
CSVCVAGGDWEQYF
TGCAGCGTTTGCGTAGCGGGAGGGGATTGGGAGCAGTACTTC
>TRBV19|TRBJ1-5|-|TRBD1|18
CASSSPTTRDSNNQPQHF
TGTGCCAGTAGTAGCCCAACTACCCGGGACAGCAACAATCAGCCCCAGCATTTT
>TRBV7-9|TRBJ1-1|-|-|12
CASSLSDTEAFF
TGTGCCAGCAGCTTATCGGACACTGAAGCTTTCTTT
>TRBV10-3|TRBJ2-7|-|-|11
CAISEGNEQYF
TGTGCCATCAGTGAAGGAAACGAGCAGTACTTC
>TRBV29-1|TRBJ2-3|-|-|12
CSVGRVSDTQYF
TGCAGCGTTGGGAGGGTCTCAGATACGCAGTATTTT
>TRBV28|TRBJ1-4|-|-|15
CASSPLRDGYEKLFF
TGTGCCAGCAGTCCCCTTCGGGACGGCTATGAAAAACTGTTTTTT
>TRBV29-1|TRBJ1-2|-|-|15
CSVPPMGQGSYGYTF
TGCAGCGTACCCCCCATGGGGCAGGGAAGTTATGGCTACACCTTC
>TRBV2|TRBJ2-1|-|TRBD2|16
CASTGTSGGSYNEQFF
TGTGCCAGCACTGGGACTAGCGGGGGCTCCTACAATGAGCAGTTCTTC
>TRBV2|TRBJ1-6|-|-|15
CASSGEARVTSPLHF
TGTGCCAGCAGTGGCGAGGCGCGTGTAACCTCACCCCTCCACTTT
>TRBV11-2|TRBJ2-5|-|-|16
CASSSPDRRYQETQYF
TGTGCCAGCAGCTCCCCCGACAGGAGGTACCAAGAGACCCAGTACTTC
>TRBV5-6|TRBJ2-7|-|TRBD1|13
CASSTGQDYEQYF
TGTGCCAGCAGCACGGGACAGGACTACGAGCAGTACTTC
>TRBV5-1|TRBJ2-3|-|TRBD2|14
CASSRTSGADTQYF
TGCGCCAGCAGCCGGACTAGCGGCGCAGATACGCAGTATTTT
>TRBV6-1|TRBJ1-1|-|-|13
CASSFRVNTEAFF
TGTGCCAGCTCGTTCAGGGTCAACACTGAAGCTTTCTTT
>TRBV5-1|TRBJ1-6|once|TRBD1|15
CASSPGTGLDSPLHF
TGCGCCAGCAGCCCCGGGACAGGGCTGGATTCACCCCTCCACTTT
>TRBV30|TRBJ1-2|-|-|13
CACLGKTNYGYTF
TGTGCCTGCCTGGGCAAGACTAACTATGGCTACACCTTC
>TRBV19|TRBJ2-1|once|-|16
CASSIWGSPDYNEQFF
TGTGCCAGTAGTATATGGGGAAGTCCTGACTACAATGAGCAGTTCTTC
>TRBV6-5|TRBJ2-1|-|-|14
CASKSIPEGNEQFF
TGTGCCAGCAAATCGATTCCGGAGGGGAATGAGCAGTTCTTC
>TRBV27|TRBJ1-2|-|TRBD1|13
CASSLDRGVGYTF
TGTGCCAGCAGTTTGGACAGGGGAGTAGGCTACACCTTC
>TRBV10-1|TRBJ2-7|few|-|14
CASSDGTPLYEQYF
TGCGCCAGCAGTGACGGGACACCCCTCTACGAGCAGTACTTC
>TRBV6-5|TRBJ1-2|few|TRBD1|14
CASSWDRGWDGYTF
TGTGCCAGCAGTTGGGACAGGGGGTGGGATGGCTACACCTTC
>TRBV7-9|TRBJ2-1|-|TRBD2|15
CASSSGRAGYNEQFF
TGTGCCAGCAGCTCCGGGAGGGCCGGATACAATGAGCAGTTCTTC
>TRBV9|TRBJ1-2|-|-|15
CASSPPMGTGYGYTF
TGTGCCAGCAGCCCCCCCATGGGGACGGGCTATGGCTACACCTTC
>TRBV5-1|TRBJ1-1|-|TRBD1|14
CASAPGTGGTEAFF
TGCGCCAGTGCTCCAGGGACAGGGGGGACTGAAGCTTTCTTT
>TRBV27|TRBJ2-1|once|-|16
CASSFSAAASYNEQFF
TGTGCCAGCAGTTTTTCGGCGGCTGCCTCCTACAATGAGCAGTTCTTC
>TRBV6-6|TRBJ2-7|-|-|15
CASSSDSGTNYEQYF
TGTGCCAGCAGTTCGGATAGCGGCACCAACTACGAGCAGTACTTC
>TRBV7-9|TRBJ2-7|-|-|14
CASSPAQGTGEQYF
TGTGCCAGCAGCCCAGCACAGGGGACTGGCGAGCAGTACTTC
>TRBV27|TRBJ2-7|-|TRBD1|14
CASSSGTGGIEQYF
TGTGCCAGCAGCTCCGGGACAGGGGGGATCGAGCAGTACTTC
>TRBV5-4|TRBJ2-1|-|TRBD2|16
CASSPLTASGINEQFF
TGTGCCAGCAGCCCGTTGACAGCTAGCGGGATCAATGAGCAGTTCTTC
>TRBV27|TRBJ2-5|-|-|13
CASFTQGQETQYF
TGTGCCAGCTTTACGCAGGGCCAAGAGACCCAGTACTTC
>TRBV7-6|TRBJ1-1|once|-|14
CASSLAGGSTEAFF
TGTGCCAGCAGCTTAGCAGGGGGGAGCACTGAAGCTTTCTTT
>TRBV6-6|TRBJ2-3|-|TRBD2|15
CASSFTSGAGDTQYF
TGTGCCAGCAGTTTTACTAGCGGGGCGGGAGATACGCAGTATTTT
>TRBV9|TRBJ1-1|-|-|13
CASSEGGGTEAFF
TGTGCCAGCAGCGAGGGCGGGGGTACTGAAGCTTTCTTT
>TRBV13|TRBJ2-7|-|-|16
CASSSHGTLNSYEQYF
TGTGCCAGCAGTTCTCATGGGACACTCAATTCCTACGAGCAGTACTTC
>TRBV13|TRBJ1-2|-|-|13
CASSLDGAYGYTF
TGTGCCAGCAGCTTAGACGGGGCCTATGGCTACACCTTC
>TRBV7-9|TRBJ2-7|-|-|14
CASSPTELSYEQYF
TGTGCCAGCAGCCCGACAGAATTATCCTACGAGCAGTACTTC
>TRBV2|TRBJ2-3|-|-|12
CASSEVTDTQYF
TGTGCCAGCAGTGAGGTCACAGATACGCAGTATTTT
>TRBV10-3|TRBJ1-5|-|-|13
CATRTDSNQPQHF
TGTGCCACCCGGACAGATAGCAATCAGCCCCAGCATTTT
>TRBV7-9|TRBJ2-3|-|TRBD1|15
CASSPRTGNTDTQYF
TGTGCCAGCAGCCCCAGGACAGGGAACACAGATACGCAGTATTTT
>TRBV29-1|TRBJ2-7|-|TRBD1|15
CSVEDDPGGGYEQYF
TGCAGCGTTGAAGACGACCCAGGGGGCGGATACGAGCAGTACTTC
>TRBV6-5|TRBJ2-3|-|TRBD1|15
CASSWTGPSTDTQYF
TGTGCCAGCAGTTGGACAGGTCCTAGCACAGATACGCAGTATTTT
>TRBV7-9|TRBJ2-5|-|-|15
CASSLMQGPQETQYF
TGTGCCAGCAGCTTAATGCAGGGGCCCCAAGAGACCCAGTACTTC
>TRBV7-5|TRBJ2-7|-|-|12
CARSLVYYEQYF
TGTGCCAGAAGCTTAGTATACTACGAGCAGTACTTC
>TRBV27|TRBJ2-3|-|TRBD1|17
CASSLWGTGVYTDTQYF
TGTGCCAGCAGTTTATGGGGAACAGGGGTGTACACAGATACGCAGTATTTT
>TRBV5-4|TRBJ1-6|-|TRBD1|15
CASSFQGAVNSPLHF
TGTGCCAGCAGTTTTCAGGGGGCGGTTAATTCACCCCTCCACTTT
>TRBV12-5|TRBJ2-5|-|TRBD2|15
CASGPGLAGEETQYF
TGTGCTAGTGGTCCGGGACTAGCGGGGGAAGAGACCCAGTACTTC
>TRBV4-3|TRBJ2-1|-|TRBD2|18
CASSRSFAGTRAGYEQFF
TGCGCCAGCAGCCGGAGCTTTGCCGGGACTAGGGCTGGCTATGAGCAGTTCTTC